This T cell receptor beta chain was profiled in a study of blood T cell repertoires in COVID-19. Trimming left V 6 bases short and J 7 bases short, with 10 bases between. Germline-derived CDR1 and CDR2 are MNHEY and SVGAGI. The CDR3 runs 11 residues. Generated by immunoSEQ multiplex PCR, the TCRdb table keeps only in-frame clones and is missing some. The sample consists of about 320,000 clones, 86% of them appearing once. Cohorts were based on clinical histories the participants reported. This receptor was obtained from a woman aged 18-29 years who had recovered from COVID-19. This rearrangement joins TRBV6-5 to TRBJ2-7; TRBD2 is a possible D gene (5 bases). The sequencing sample was made of PBMCs or T cells enriched from blood (not recorded which). CDR3 residues: CASRRSGEQYF. Here the CDR3 DNA reads TGTGCCAGCAGACGTTCGGGAGAGCAGTACTTC.